The rows below give T cell receptor beta chains drawn from one sample of a study of long-term antiretroviral therapy in people with HIV. Repertoires were generated with immunoSEQ multiplex PCR, while TCRdb's copy carries only in-frame clones and drops some. The sample records about 11,000 clones, around four fifths being singletons. Source: unsorted PBMCs, taken at the start of antiretroviral therapy, before treatment. The origin of the receptors is a man in his thirties or forties with HIV. CDR3s include the opening cysteine and the closing phenylalanine or tryptophan. D genes are given only for firm matches. Part of the rows lack a size; the others show once, few, many or a class for expanded clones.

v_call,d_call,j_call,clone_size,cdr3_aa,cdr3_nt
TRBV25-1,.,TRBJ2-1,.,CASSDRHYNEQFF,TGTGCCAGCAGTGATCGACACTACAATGAGCAGTTCTTC
TRBV4-3,.,TRBJ1-1,few,CASSQGLGGTEAFF,TGCGCCAGCAGCCAAGGACTGGGGGGGACTGAAGCTTTCTTT
TRBV6-5,.,TRBJ1-1,once,CASTLTGLNTEAFF,TGTGCCAGCACCCTGACCGGTTTGAACACTGAAGCTTTCTTT
TRBV18,TRBD1,TRBJ2-1,.,CASSPGQGFYNEQFF,TGTGCCAGCTCACCAGGACAGGGGTTCTACAATGAGCAGTTCTTC
TRBV5-1,.,TRBJ1-1,.,CASNLQGNTEAFF,TGCGCCAGCAACCTCCAGGGGAACACTGAAGCTTTCTTT
TRBV10-3,.,TRBJ1-2,.,CAISEPERFGGYTF,TGTGCCATCAGTGAGCCTGAGAGATTTGGGGGCTACACCTTC
TRBV19,.,TRBJ1-1,.,CASSQGMNTEAFF,TGTGCCAGTAGCCAGGGGATGAACACTGAAGCTTTCTTT
TRBV7-9,.,TRBJ2-7,few,CASRPVVGYEQYF,TGTGCCAGCAGGCCGGTAGTGGGGTACGAGCAGTACTTC
TRBV18,.,TRBJ2-5,.,CASSLTEVQETQYF,TGTGCCAGCTCATTAACGGAAGTGCAAGAGACCCAGTACTTC
TRBV19,.,TRBJ1-3,.,CASAGNTIYF,TGTGCCAGTGCTGGAAACACCATATATTTT
TRBV11-2,TRBD1,TRBJ2-1,once,CASSPWDRGGNEQFF,TGTGCCAGCAGCCCCTGGGACAGGGGGGGCAATGAGCAGTTCTTC
TRBV27,TRBD1,TRBJ1-1,.,CASSFEGAWAEAFF,TGTGCCAGCAGTTTTGAGGGGGCTTGGGCTGAAGCTTTCTTT
TRBV5-4,.,TRBJ1-1,few,CASSGGPNTEAFF,TGTGCCAGCAGCGGCGGCCCAAACACTGAAGCTTTCTTT
TRBV9,.,TRBJ2-3,.,CASNPGAESTDTQYF,TGTGCCAGCAATCCGGGGGCGGAGAGCACAGATACGCAGTATTTT
TRBV7-9,.,TRBJ2-7,.,CASSLDWETYEQYF,TGTGCCAGCAGCTTAGACTGGGAAACCTACGAGCAGTACTTC
TRBV18,.,TRBJ1-4,.,CASSPREGAANEKLFF,TGTGCCAGCTCACCCAGGGAAGGTGCAGCTAATGAAAAACTGTTTTTT
TRBV7-7,.,TRBJ1-1,.,CASSRESSEAFF,TGTGCCAGCAGTCGAGAGAGTTCTGAAGCTTTCTTT
TRBV4-3,.,TRBJ2-2,.,CASSQERGVGELFF,TGCGCCAGCAGCCAAGAGAGAGGGGTCGGGGAGCTGTTTTTT
TRBV18,TRBD2,TRBJ2-3,.,CASSPINVLPGGRTDTQYF,TGTGCCAGCTCACCAATAAATGTTTTACCGGGAGGACGCACAGATACGCAGTATTTT
TRBV6-5,.,TRBJ2-1,.,CASSYSFGVSNEQFF,TGTGCCAGCAGTTACTCCTTCGGGGTCAGCAATGAGCAGTTCTTC
TRBV18,.,TRBJ2-3,.,CASSPGPPRDTQYF,TGTGCCAGCTCACCAGGTCCTCCCCGGGATACGCAGTATTTT
TRBV5-5,TRBD1,TRBJ1-5,.,CASSPDRGASNQPQHF,TGTGCCAGCAGCCCAGACAGGGGTGCTAGCAATCAGCCCCAGCATTTT
TRBV7-3,.,TRBJ2-5,.,CASSLTRVETQYF,TGTGCCAGCAGCTTAACCAGGGTGGAGACCCAGTACTTC
TRBV19,.,TRBJ2-7,.,CASSITGIVGYEQYF,TGTGCCAGTAGTATCACAGGGATTGTAGGCTACGAGCAGTACTTC
TRBV4-3,TRBD2,TRBJ2-4,.,CASSQDRSSGENIQYF,TGCGCCAGCAGCCAAGATCGGTCTAGCGGGGAAAACATTCAGTACTTC
TRBV14,.,TRBJ1-2,once,CASSQEGGGSGYTF,TGTGCCAGCAGCCAAGAGGGAGGGGGAAGTGGCTACACCTTC
TRBV27,.,TRBJ2-1,.,CASSPGLTYNEQFF,TGTGCCAGCAGCCCGGGACTGACCTACAATGAGCAGTTCTTC
TRBV5-1,.,TRBJ2-1,.,CASSRNEVGGEEQFF,TGCGCCAGCAGCCGAAATGAAGTTGGCGGGGAGGAGCAGTTCTTC
TRBV5-1,.,TRBJ2-2,few,CASSLVGTNTGELFF,TGCGCCAGCAGCTTGGTAGGAACGAACACCGGGGAGCTGTTTTTT
TRBV18,.,TRBJ2-2,once,CASSPGRKNTGELFF,TGTGCCAGCTCACCTGGCAGAAAGAACACCGGGGAGCTGTTTTTT
TRBV15,.,TRBJ1-1,.,CATSKIRMNTEAFF,TGTGCCACCAGCAAGATAAGGATGAACACTGAAGCTTTCTTT